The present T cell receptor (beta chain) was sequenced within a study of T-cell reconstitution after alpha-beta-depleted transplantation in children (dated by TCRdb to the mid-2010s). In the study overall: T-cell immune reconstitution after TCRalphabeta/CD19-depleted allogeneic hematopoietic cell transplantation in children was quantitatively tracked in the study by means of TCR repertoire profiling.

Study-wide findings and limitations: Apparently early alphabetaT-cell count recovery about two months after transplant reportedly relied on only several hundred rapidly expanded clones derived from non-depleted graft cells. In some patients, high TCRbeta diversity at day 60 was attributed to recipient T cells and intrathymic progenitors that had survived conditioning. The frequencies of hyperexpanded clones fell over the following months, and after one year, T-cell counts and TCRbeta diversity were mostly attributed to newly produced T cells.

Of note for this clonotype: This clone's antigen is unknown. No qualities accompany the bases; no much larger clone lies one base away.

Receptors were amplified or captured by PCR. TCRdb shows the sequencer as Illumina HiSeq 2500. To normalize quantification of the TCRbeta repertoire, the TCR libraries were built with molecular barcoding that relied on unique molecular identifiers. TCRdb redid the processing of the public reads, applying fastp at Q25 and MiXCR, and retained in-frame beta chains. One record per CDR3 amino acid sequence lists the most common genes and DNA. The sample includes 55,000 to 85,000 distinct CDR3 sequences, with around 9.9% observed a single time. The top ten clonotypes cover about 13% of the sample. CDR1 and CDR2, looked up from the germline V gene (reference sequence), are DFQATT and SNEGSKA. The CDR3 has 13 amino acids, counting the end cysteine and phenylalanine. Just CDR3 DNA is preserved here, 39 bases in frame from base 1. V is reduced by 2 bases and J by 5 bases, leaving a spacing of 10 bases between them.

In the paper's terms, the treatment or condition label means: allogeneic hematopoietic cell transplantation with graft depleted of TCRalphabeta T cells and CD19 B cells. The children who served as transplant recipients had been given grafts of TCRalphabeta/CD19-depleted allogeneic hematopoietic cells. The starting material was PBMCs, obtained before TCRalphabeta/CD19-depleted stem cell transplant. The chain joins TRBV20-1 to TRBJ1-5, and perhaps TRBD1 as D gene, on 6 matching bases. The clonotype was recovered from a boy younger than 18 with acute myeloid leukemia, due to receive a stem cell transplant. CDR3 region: CSARNRDHQPQHF. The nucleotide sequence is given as TGCAGTGCTAGAAACAGGGACCATCAGCCCCAGCATTTT.